This T cell receptor beta chain was recorded in a study of cytomegalovirus exposure and HLA in healthy donors. Study findings and constraints: Most TCR sequences proved rare, with some public TCRs found in many donors. The tendency of first-cohort TCR clusters to co-occur in the 110 or so validation repertoires emerged from a later analysis.

Germline V gene lookup returns CDR1 SSHAT and CDR2 FNYEAQ (reference sequence). The CDR3 contains 13 residues. The count of this clone is one. The antigen is unknown. One end of the junction does not line up with germline, which may come from a read error. The donors formed part of the approximately 120-subject validation cohort, distinct from the roughly 730-subject first cohort. Clones were read by immunoSEQ multiplex PCR, and TCRdb kept only the in-frame ones, dropping some. The sample contains 180,000 or so clones, 84% of which appear only once. The origin of this receptor is a woman between 25 and 40 years old in good health and CMV-seropositive. Sequenced: PBMCs. This rearrangement joins TRBV7-7 to TRBJ2-1; 8 nucleotides align to TRBD1. The CDR3 here is CASSSGQGDEQFF. The CDR3 DNA reads as TGTGCTAGCAGCTCCGGACAGGGCGATGAGCAGTTCTTC.